This T cell receptor (beta chain) emerged from a study of memory CD4+ T cells and cytomegalovirus serostatus. In the study overall: Of the healthy Belgian adults, under 10 were CMV seropositive and 20 to 30 seronegative.

Turning to this clone: Its target is unknown.

Overall study results and limits: CMV serostatus prediction reached median AUC about 0.95, or 0.9 with US-trained model. Suggested: most of the CMV-linked TCR signature lies in CD4+ memory cells.

The CDR3 runs 14 residues. Germline CDR1 is MNHNY and CDR2 is SVGAGI (reference sequence). Deletions cut 2 bases from V and 4 bases from J, with 11 bases between. Profiling relied on immunoSEQ multiplex PCR, and the TCRdb table lists in-frame clones only, not all of them. The repertoire holds some 59,000 clones, with 75% to 90% as singletons. The sort gate was single viable CD3+CD4+CD8-CD45RO+ cells for memory CD4+ T cells. CMV serostatus came from serum IgG against pp150, pp28, p38, p52. The origin of this receptor is an adult in good health and CMV-seronegative. Sequenced sample: memory CD4+ T cells from blood. J is TRBJ1-2 and V is TRBV6-6; D is perhaps TRBD1 (5 bases). CDR3 coding DNA: TGTGCCAGCAGTTACGGGCGGGGGAGCTATGGCTACACCTTC. Amino acid sequence: CASSYGRGSYGYTF.